The present TCR beta chain was sequenced within a study of cytomegalovirus exposure and HLA in healthy donors. Study results and limitations: Another analysis was done later, and it associated fewer than 20,000 TCR beta sequences with HLA alleles at 0.05 false discovery rate. Through in vitro validation, three CMV-associated chains were shown to be specific for CMV antigens. A missense DCLRE1C variant was associated with V- and J-gene trimming of TCR beta chains in a later analysis, and an independent cohort replicated the association.

This CDR3 is 13 amino acids long. Per the germline V gene, CDR1 is LNHDA and CDR2 is SQIVND (reference sequence). Trimming removed 5 bases at V and 2 bases at J, with 10 bases between. This PCR relied on a set of 60 Vbeta primers and 13 Jbeta primers. The data were produced by immunoSEQ multiplex PCR, yet TCRdb's version contains in-frame clones alone and is incomplete. The sample consists of 180,000 or so clones, 76% of them appearing once. Of note for this clone: Its antigen remains unidentified.

This receptor was taken from a man between 18 and 29 years old in good health and CMV-seronegative. This sequence joins TRBV19 and TRBJ2-7; the D gene is possibly TRBD1 (5 bases). The sample taken for sequencing was PBMCs. The CDR3 DNA is TGTGCCAGTAGTCCAGACAGCGCCTACGAGCAGTACTTC. The encoded protein is CASSPDSAYEQYF. The complete variable domain, with remaining parts taken from reference TRBV19 and TRBJ2-7, reads DGGITQSPKYLFRKEGQNVTLSCEQNLNHDAMYWYRQDPGQGLRLIYYSQIVNDFQKGDIAEGYSVSREKKESFPLTVTSAQKNPTAFYLCASSPDSAYEQYFGPGTRLTVT.